The 25 T cell receptor beta chains in this list originate from one sample, sequenced in a study of T cells in Graves' hyperthyroidism and ophthalmopathy. Amplified TCR beta CDR3 regions came from RNA transcripts. The TCR CDR3 first-round RT-PCR relied on the HTBI primer set. TCRdb reprocessed the multiplex PCR reads with MiXCR, giving one entry per CDR3 protein. The sample lists approximately 690,000 distinct CDR3 sequences, 20% to 25% seen once, with under 35% in the top ten. Sequencing used blood. The source of these receptors is a man aged 30 to 39 with Graves' ophthalmopathy.

The table lists this clonotype with a few counts. This chain's CDR3 is CASSLGTSGIPQETQYF. The CDR3 DNA reads TGTGCCAGCAGCCTCGGGACTAGCGGGATTCCTCAAGAGACCCAGTACTTC. The chain has TRBV7-9 and TRBJ2-5; 13 positions agree with TRBD2. CDR1 and CDR2 (germline): SEHNR, FQNEAQ (reference sequence). V shed 5 bases and J 2 bases; nucleotides not matched to a gene: 8. The length of the CDR3 is 17 residues.

The J gene is TRBJ2-2, the V gene TRBV2, with unresolved D. Trimming took off 10 bases at V and 2 bases at J, with 20 bases between the two ends. Looked up from germline, CDR1 is SNHLY and CDR2 is FYNNEI. This CDR3 contains 16 residues. The CDR3 is CATTKNTMANTGELFF. As DNA, the CDR3 is TGTGCCACCACCAAGAACACAATGGCAAACACCGGGGAGCTGTTTTTT. The full variable domain, with the rest looked up from reference TRBV2 and TRBJ2-2, is EPEVTQTPSHQVTQMGQEVILRCVPISNHLYFYWYRQILGQKVEFLVSFYNNEISEKSEIFDDQFSVERPDGSNFTLKIRSTKLEDSAMYFCATTKNTMANTGELFFGEGSRLTVL.

This chain connects TRBV30 to TRBJ2-3, with TRBD2 identical over 7 bases. This CDR3 is built from 14 residues. With 2 bases clipped from V and 2 bases from J, the junction kept 4 bases outside the gene matches. Per germline, CDR1 GTSNPN and CDR2 SVGIG (reference sequence). As DNA, the CDR3 is TGTGCCTGGAGTAAACTAGCGAACACAGATACGCAGTATTTT. Amino acids: CAWSKLANTDTQYF.

The rearrangement joins TRBV28 to TRBJ2-1; 10 bases agree with TRBD2. The CDR3 runs 13 residues. Germline CDR1 and CDR2: MDHEN and SYDVKM. Unmatched junction bases numbered 10, after V lost 6 bases and J lost 14 bases. The CDR3 DNA reads TGTGCCAGCAGAAAGGGGGCAGCGGGAGGGGAGTTCTTC. Encoded protein: CASRKGAAGGEFF.

The CDR3 DNA reads as TGTGCCAGCAGTCCCTGGGGCAGGGGAGGCTACGAGCAGTACTTC. Translating gives CASSPWGRGGYEQYF. The chain recombines TRBV5-8 with TRBJ2-7; D assignment may be TRBD1 or TRBD2 (6 bases each). Per the germline V gene, CDR1 is SGHTS and CDR2 is YDEGEE. The CDR3 extends over 15 amino acids. Trimming removed 5 bases from V and 3 bases from J, with 18 bases in between.

This clonotype was recorded at least ten times. The DNA of the CDR3 is TGTGCCAGCAGCGTAACCGGGACAGGTCTCTACGAGCAGTACTTC. Its protein is CASSVTGTGLYEQYF. The chain has TRBV11-2 and TRBJ2-7, with 8 bases lining up with TRBD1. V lost 5 bases to trimming and J lost 3 bases; unmatched junction nucleotides: 9. CDR1 and CDR2 from the germline V gene are SGHAT and FQNNGV. The CDR3 extends over 15 amino acids.

The CDR3 nucleotides read TGTGCCAGCAGCGTAGGAGCCAGGGTCCCAAGCTACGAGCAGTACTTC. It specifies CASSVGARVPSYEQYF. This sequence joins TRBV9 and TRBJ2-7; D is perhaps TRBD1 (5 bases). Germline V CDR1 and CDR2: SGDLS, YYNGEE. CDR3 length: 16 amino acids. V lost 0 bases and J 3 bases, leaving 16 bases between the germline ends.

The genes are TRBV27 and TRBJ2-7, with D possibly matching TRBD2 (7 bases). The V gene lost 3 bases and the J gene lost 5 bases, with 14 bases spanning the gap. The CDR3 runs to 14 residues. Germline V gene data show CDR1 as MNHEY and CDR2 as SMNVEV (reference sequence). CDR3 DNA: TGTGCCAGCAGTTTGGTGCTAGGGGGGGACGAGCAGTACTTC. This codes for CASSLVLGGDEQYF.

There are many counts of this clonotype. The V gene is TRBV7-8, the J gene TRBJ2-7; D may be TRBD2 (7 bases). This CDR3 has 14 residues. V was cut by 2 bases and J by 5 bases, with 13 bases left in between. Germline V gives CDR1 SGHVS, CDR2 FQNEAQ. The CDR3 nucleotides are TGTGCCAGCAGCTTATTAGGGGGGGGGGACGAGCAGTACTTC. Its translation: CASSLLGGGDEQYF.

The J gene is TRBJ2-7, the V gene TRBV5-4; the match to TRBD2 covers 10 bases. V shed 1 base, J shed 4 bases, and the junction held 5 bases outside the gene matches. This CDR3 spans 15 amino acids. Germline V CDR1 and CDR2: SGHNT, YYREEE (reference sequence). CDR3 sequence: CASSLKGLATYEQYF. The CDR3 nucleotides are TGTGCCAGCAGCTTGAAGGGACTAGCGACATACGAGCAGTACTTC.

V gene TRBV24-1 combines with J gene TRBJ2-1, with 10 bases fitting TRBD2. CDR3 length: 16 residues. Germline loops: CDR1 KGHDR, CDR2 SFDVKD. The V and J ends lost 7 bases and 1 base, in that order; junction bases with no gene match: 6. CDR3 DNA: TGTGCCACCAGGGGGACTAGCGATAGGTCCTACAATGAGCAGTTCTTC. It translates to CATRGTSDRSYNEQFF.

The table lists this clonotype with many counts. The V and J genes are TRBV7-2 and TRBJ1-1; 7 nucleotides agree with TRBD1. The CDR3 loop spans 16 amino acids. V lost 5 bases, J lost 0 bases, and 9 bases stayed unmatched. Germline assignment: CDR1 SGHTA and CDR2 FQGNSA. CDR3 nucleotides: TGTGCCAGCAGCCCGTGGACAGGAGCCATGAACACTGAAGCTTTCTTT. It yields the protein CASSPWTGAMNTEAFF.

The sample holds a few counts of this clonotype. The gene calls are TRBV7-3 and TRBJ2-1, with 14 bases matching TRBD2. J lost 6 bases, V lost 5 bases, and 27 bases had no gene match. The CDR3 totals 23 residues. Germline V lookup: CDR1 SGHTA, CDR2 FQGTGA. The CDR3 DNA reads as TGTGCCAGCAGCCAACGCCCTACCACCCGACTAGCGGGAGGGTGGGTAGATACCAATGAGCAGTTCTTC. This codes for CASSQRPTTRLAGGWVDTNEQFF.

The chain couples TRBV18 to TRBJ2-1, with TRBD2 matching over 9 bases. Per the germline V gene, CDR1 is KGHSH and CDR2 is LQKENI. V trimming: 5 bases; J trimming: 6 bases; junction bases outside the gene matches: 8. This CDR3 region has 15 residues. CDR3 coding DNA: TGTGCCAGCTCAACCGGGACTAGCACGCTCAATGAGCAGTTCTTC. Its translation is CASSTGTSTLNEQFF.

The sample holds many counts of this clonotype. The genes are TRBV2 and TRBJ2-6; D possibly uses TRBD1 or TRBD2 (5 bases each). Germline V gene lookup returns CDR1 SNHLY and CDR2 FYNNEI. Trimming took off 2 bases at V and 2 bases at J, with 10 bases between the two ends. The CDR3 runs to 16 residues. The DNA of the CDR3 is TGTGCCAGCAGTGAACTGAGGGGCCCTGGGGCCAACGTCCTGACTTTC. Translation gives CASSELRGPGANVLTF.

This clonotype was seen a few times. The chain is built from TRBV5-6 and TRBJ2-3; D gene ambiguous. Germline V lookup: CDR1 SGHDT, CDR2 YYEEEE. Trimming shortened V by 1 base and J by 1 base, and 16 bases separated the two germline ends. The CDR3 runs to 17 residues. The CDR3 DNA follows: TGTGCCAGCAGCTTGATTAGGTTTCGAGATGGCACAGATACGCAGTATTTT. It specifies CASSLIRFRDGTDTQYF.

This chain connects TRBV10-3 to TRBJ1-1; 7 bases map to TRBD1. CDR3 size: 14 residues. Germline lookup yields CDR1 ENHRY and CDR2 SYGVKD. V lost 5 bases and J lost 0; bases outside the gene matches: 3. CDR3 nucleotides: TGTGCCATCAGTTACAGGGGCCTGAACACTGAAGCTTTCTTT. It encodes CAISYRGLNTEAFF.

This clonotype was seen repeatedly, ten times or more. The chain links TRBV29-1 to TRBJ2-1, with TRBD1 identical over 8 bases. V shed 4 bases and J 3 bases; nucleotides not matched to a gene: 2. The CDR3 is 13 residues long. CDR1 SQVTM and CDR2 ANQGSEA come from the germline V gene. The CDR3 loop is CSVVDRVYNEQFF. The CDR3 DNA reads TGCAGCGTTGTGGACAGGGTCTACAATGAGCAGTTCTTC.

This clonotype has just a few counts. The rearrangement links TRBV28 to TRBJ1-2; 7 bases are shared with TRBD1. V lost 5 bases, J lost 3 bases, and 9 bases stayed unmatched. This CDR3 comprises 15 residues. Germline V lookup: CDR1 MDHEN, CDR2 SYDVKM. CDR3 nucleotides: TGTGCCAGCAGTCCCCACGACAGGGAATACTATGGCTACACCTTC. This gives the protein CASSPHDREYYGYTF.

The chain is built from TRBV27 and TRBJ2-7, with TRBD1 matching 7 bases. CDR1 and CDR2 from the germline V gene are MNHEY and SMNVEV (reference sequence). This CDR3 contains 14 residues. J lost 7 bases, V lost 4 bases, and 10 bases had no gene match. CDR3 protein: CASSWTGPGREQYF. The CDR3 DNA reads as TGTGCCAGCAGTTGGACAGGCCCAGGCCGGGAGCAGTACTTC.

This clonotype was observed a handful of times. V and J are TRBV27 and TRBJ2-1; 11 positions match TRBD2. The germline V gene has CDR1 MNHEY and CDR2 SMNVEV (reference sequence). The CDR3 spans 16 residues. V was clipped by 4 bases and J by 2 bases; unmatched bases: 4. CDR3 sequence: CASSSQGLAAYNEQFF. CDR3 DNA: TGTGCCAGCAGTTCACAGGGACTAGCGGCCTACAATGAGCAGTTCTTC.

The rearrangement links TRBV4-2 to TRBJ2-7, with 12 bases matching TRBD2. J gave up 6 bases and V 4 bases, and 13 bases lay outside the gene matches. This CDR3 comprises 17 residues. Germline-derived CDR1 and CDR2 are LGHNA and YNFKEQ. The CDR3 region has the DNA TGTGCCAGCAGCCCCATGGGGGCTAGCGGGAGGGCAGGCGAGCAGTACTTC. It translates to CASSPMGASGRAGEQYF.

This clonotype has at least ten counts. This sequence joins TRBV30 and TRBJ2-1; TRBD1 matches at 8 bases. The J segment lost 8 bases and the V segment lost 4 bases, leaving 10 bases of the junction unmatched. The germline V gene encodes CDR1 GTSNPN and CDR2 SVGIG (reference sequence). CDR3 size: 14 residues. Here the CDR3 DNA reads TGTGCCTGGACCGATTGGACAGGGCACGATGAGCAGTTCTTC. Residues: CAWTDWTGHDEQFF.

The V and J genes are TRBV6-1 and TRBJ2-1; D unresolved. Germline CDR1 reads MNHNS; CDR2 reads SASEGT. The CDR3 length is 15 residues. Trimming cost V 6 bases and J 4 bases, with 16 bases left between them. The CDR3 DNA reads TGTGCCAGCAGCCCCGGTCGCGCGGCGTACAATGAGCAGTTCTTC. Translation gives CASSPGRAAYNEQFF.

At least ten counts were recorded for this clonotype. The V call is TRBV4-1, the J call TRBJ1-4, with 8 bases fitting TRBD1. V shed 1 base, J shed 5 bases, and the junction held 6 bases outside the gene matches. Germline lookup yields CDR1 MGHRA and CDR2 YSYEKL. The CDR3 sequence is 16 residues long. CDR3: CASSQGATGGNEKLFF. The CDR3 DNA is TGCGCCAGCAGCCAAGGAGCAACAGGGGGGAATGAAAAACTGTTTTTT.